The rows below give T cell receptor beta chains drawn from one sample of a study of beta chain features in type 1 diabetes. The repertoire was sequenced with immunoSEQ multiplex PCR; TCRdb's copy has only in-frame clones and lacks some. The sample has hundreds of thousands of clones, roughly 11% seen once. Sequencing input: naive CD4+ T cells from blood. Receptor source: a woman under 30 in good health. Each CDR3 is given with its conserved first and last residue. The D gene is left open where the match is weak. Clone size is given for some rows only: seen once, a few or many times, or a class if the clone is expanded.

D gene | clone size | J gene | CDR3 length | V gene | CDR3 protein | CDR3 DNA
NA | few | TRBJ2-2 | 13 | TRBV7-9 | CASRKGNTGELFF | TGTGCCAGCAGAAAGGGGAACACCGGGGAGCTGTTTTTT
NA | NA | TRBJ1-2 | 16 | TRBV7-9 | CASSPKHAQAAYGYTF | TGTGCCAGCAGCCCAAAACATGCGCAGGCTGCTTATGGCTACACCTTC
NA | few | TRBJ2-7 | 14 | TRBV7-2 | CASSSNRAPGGQYF | TGTGCCAGCAGCTCGAACAGGGCCCCGGGCGGGCAGTACTTC
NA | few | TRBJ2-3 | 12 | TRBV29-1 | CSVGTGTDTQYF | TGCAGCGTAGGGACGGGGACAGATACGCAGTATTTT
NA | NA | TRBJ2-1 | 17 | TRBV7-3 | CASSLQPPASVRNEQFF | TGTGCCAGCAGCTTACAACCCCCTGCGAGCGTGCGCAATGAGCAGTTCTTC
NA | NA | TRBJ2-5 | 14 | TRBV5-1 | CASTYDGGFGTQYF | TGCGCCAGCACCTACGACGGAGGCTTCGGGACCCAGTACTTC
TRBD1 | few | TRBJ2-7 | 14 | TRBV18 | CASARTGAPYEQYF | TGTGCCAGCGCCAGGACAGGGGCCCCCTACGAGCAGTACTTC
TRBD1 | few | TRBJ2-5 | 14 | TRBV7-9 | CASSSDRGKETQYF | TGTGCCAGCAGCTCCGACAGGGGAAAAGAGACCCAGTACTTC
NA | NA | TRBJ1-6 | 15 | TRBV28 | CASSLTGSQVSPLHF | TGTGCCAGCAGTTTAACGGGCTCCCAGGTATCACCCCTCCACTTT
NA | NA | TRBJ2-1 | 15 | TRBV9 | CASSVDRSSYNEQFF | TGTGCCAGCAGCGTAGACAGGAGCTCCTACAATGAGCAGTTCTTC
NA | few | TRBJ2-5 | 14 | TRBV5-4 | CASSLGQVQETQYF | TGTGCCAGCAGCTTGGGACAGGTACAAGAGACCCAGTACTTC
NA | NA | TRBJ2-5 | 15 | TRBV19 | CASRSGRTVQETQYF | TGTGCCAGTAGATCAGGGCGAACGGTTCAAGAGACCCAGTACTTC
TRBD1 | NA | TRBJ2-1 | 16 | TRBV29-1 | CSVEVWTGKVYNEQFF | TGCAGCGTTGAAGTCTGGACAGGGAAAGTCTACAATGAGCAGTTCTTC
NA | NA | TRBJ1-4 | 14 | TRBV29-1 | CSATLGGTNEKLFF | TGCAGCGCCACCCTCGGGGGAACTAATGAAAAACTGTTTTTT
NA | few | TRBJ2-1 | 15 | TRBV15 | CATSSKRRHYNEQFF | TGTGCCACCAGCAGTAAGAGGCGACACTACAATGAGCAGTTCTTC
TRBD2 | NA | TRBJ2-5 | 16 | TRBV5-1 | CASSWGLAGEKETQYF | TGCGCCAGCAGCTGGGGACTAGCGGGAGAAAAAGAGACCCAGTACTTC
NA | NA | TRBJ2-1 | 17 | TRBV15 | CATSRSGLTRAYNEQFF | TGTGCCACCAGCAGGTCCGGGTTGACAAGGGCCTACAATGAGCAGTTCTTC
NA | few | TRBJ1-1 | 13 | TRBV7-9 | CASSPIMNTEAFF | TGTGCCAGCAGCCCCATCATGAACACTGAAGCTTTCTTT
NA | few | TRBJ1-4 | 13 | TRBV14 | CASSPGHRGKLFF | TGTGCCAGCAGCCCGGGGCACCGGGGGAAACTGTTTTTT
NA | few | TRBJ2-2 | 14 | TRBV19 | CASMSEGQTGELFF | TGTGCCAGTATGTCGGAGGGCCAAACCGGGGAGCTGTTTTTT
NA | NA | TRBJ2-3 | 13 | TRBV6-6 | CASSRWGKDTQYF | TGTGCCAGCAGCCGCTGGGGAAAAGATACGCAGTATTTT
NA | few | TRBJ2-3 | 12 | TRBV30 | CAWSVRPDTQYF | TGTGCCTGGAGTGTACGGCCAGATACGCAGTATTTT